This paragraph reports one T cell receptor beta chain. This entry is derived from a study of blood T cell repertoires in COVID-19. On the study more broadly: The study drew acute and convalescent COVID-19 samples from the United States, Italy and Spain. The cDNA or gDNA used as material had been derived from T cells, B-cell-depleted T cells, or PBMCs.

In the authors' workflow: Researchers report that nucleated cell counts were estimated from reference gene primer amplification. Generated by immunoSEQ multiplex PCR, the TCRdb table keeps only in-frame clones and is missing some. From that table come the V and J calls and clone size; the DNA was used to work out D and trimming. The data hold some 300,000 clones, with roughly 88% observed a single time. The trim removed 4 bases at V and 6 bases at J, leaving 6 bases unmatched. The CDR3 length is 15 residues. CDR1 and CDR2 (germline): SGHNT, YYREEE (reference sequence). The clonotype comes from a woman between 25 and 40 years old who had recovered from COVID-19. The sequenced sample consisted of peripheral blood. The chain is built from TRBV5-4 and TRBJ2-2; TRBD1 matches 10 bases. CDR3 DNA sequence: TGTGCCAGCAGCCTCGATGGACAGGGGGCCGGGGAGCTGTTTTTT. This codes for CASSLDGQGAGELFF. The complete variable domain, with remaining parts taken from reference TRBV5-4 and TRBJ2-2, reads ETGVTQSPTHLIKTRGQQVTLRCSSQSGHNTVSWYQQALGQGPQFIFQYYREEENGRGNFPPRFSGLQFPNYSSELNVNALELDDSALYLCASSLDGQGAGELFFGEGSRLTVL.